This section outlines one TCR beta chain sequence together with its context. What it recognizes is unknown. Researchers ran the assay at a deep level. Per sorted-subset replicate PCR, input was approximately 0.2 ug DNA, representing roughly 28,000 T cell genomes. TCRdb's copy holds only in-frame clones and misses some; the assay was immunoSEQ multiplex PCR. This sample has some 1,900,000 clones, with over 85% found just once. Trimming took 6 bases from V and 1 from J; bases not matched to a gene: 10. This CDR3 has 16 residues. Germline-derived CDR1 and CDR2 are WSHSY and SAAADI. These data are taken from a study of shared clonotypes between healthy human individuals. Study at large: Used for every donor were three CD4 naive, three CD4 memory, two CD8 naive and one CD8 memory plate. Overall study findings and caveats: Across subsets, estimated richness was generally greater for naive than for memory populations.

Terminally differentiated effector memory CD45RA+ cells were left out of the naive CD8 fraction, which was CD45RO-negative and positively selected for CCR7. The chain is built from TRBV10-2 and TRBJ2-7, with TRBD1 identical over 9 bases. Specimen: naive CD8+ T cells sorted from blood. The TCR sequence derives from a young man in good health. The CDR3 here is CASSVPRDRASYEQYF. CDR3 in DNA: TGCGCCAGCAGCGTCCCCCGGGACAGGGCATCCTACGAGCAGTACTTC.